This TCR beta chain emerged from a study of T cells in Graves' hyperthyroidism and ophthalmopathy. Whole-study findings and limits: A 13 V-J signature model discriminated ophthalmopathy versus stable hyperthyroidism. Blood shared most expanded thyroid clonotypes above 0.001.

The study defined stable Graves' hyperthyroidism as no ophthalmopathy progression within 18 months. Patients between 18 and 65 years old had hyperthyroidism, newly diagnosed and lasting under 2 months. The TCR beta CDR3 regions underwent amplification using RNA transcripts as the source. HTBI primers drove first-round RT-PCR of the TCR CDR3. TCRdb independently ran MiXCR on the multiplex PCR reads; one entry per CDR3 protein. The data hold some 690,000 distinct CDR3 sequences, with approximately 15% observed a single time. Germline V gene lookup returns CDR1 SGHVS and CDR2 FQNEAQ. CDR3 length equals 18 residues. The V and J ends lost 4 bases and 4 bases, in that order; junction bases with no gene match: 13. This clonotype was recorded at least ten times. Its antigen remains unknown.

The clonotype originates from a man aged 45-65 years with Graves' hyperthyroidism. Sequenced sample: blood. J is TRBJ2-1 and V is TRBV7-8, with 10 bases identical to TRBD2. The CDR3 sequence: CASSSKRFVSGRYNEQFF. CDR3 bases: TGTGCCAGCAGCTCCAAGAGGTTCGTTAGCGGGAGGTACAATGAGCAGTTCTTC.